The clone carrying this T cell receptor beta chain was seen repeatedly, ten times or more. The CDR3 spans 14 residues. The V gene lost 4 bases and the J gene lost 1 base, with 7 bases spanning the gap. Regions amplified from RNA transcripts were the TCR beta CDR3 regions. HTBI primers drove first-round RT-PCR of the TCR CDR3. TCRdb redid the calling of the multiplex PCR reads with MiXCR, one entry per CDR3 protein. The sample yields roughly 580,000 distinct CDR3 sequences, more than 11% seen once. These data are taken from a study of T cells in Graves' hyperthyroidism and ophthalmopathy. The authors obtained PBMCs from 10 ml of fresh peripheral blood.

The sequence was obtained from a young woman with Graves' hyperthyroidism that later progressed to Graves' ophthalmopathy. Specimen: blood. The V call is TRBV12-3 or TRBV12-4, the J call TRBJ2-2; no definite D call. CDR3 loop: CASSSRRNTGELFF. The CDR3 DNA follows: TGTGCCAGCAGTTCCAGGCGGAACACCGGGGAGCTGTTTTTT.